This T cell receptor (beta chain) is from a study of blood T cell repertoires in COVID-19. The assay was immunoSEQ multiplex PCR, and TCRdb's table has in-frame clones only and misses some. The sample holds tens of thousands of clones; 88% are singletons and the top ten take around 20%. The V segment lost 3 bases and the J segment 2 bases; nucleotides outside the gene matches: 5. The CDR3 is made up of 15 amino acids. Per germline, CDR1 LGHDT and CDR2 YNNKEL (reference sequence). This chain uses TRBV3-1 (or the pseudogene TRBV3-2) with TRBJ2-3; 7 bases are shared with TRBD1. This receptor was taken from a human donor in a cohort sampled during active COVID-19. Sequences were obtained from peripheral blood. In DNA, the CDR3 is TGTGCCAGCAGCCAGAAGGGGGCCCCCACAGATACGCAGTATTTT. This gives the protein CASSQKGAPTDTQYF.